These 10 T cell receptor beta chains originate from one sample sequenced in a study of identical twins. In TCRdb, the 5' RACE reads were re-called with MiXCR into one record per CDR3 protein. The profile shows about 330,000 distinct CDR3 sequences, around an eighth of them singletons. This sample also belongs to another study, concerning yellow fever vaccine responses in identical twins.

The sample taken for sequencing was CD8+ T cells sorted from blood. The receptor set was obtained from a woman in her late teens or twenties in good health.

The chain links TRBV20-1 to TRBJ2-3; TRBD2 matches at 8 bases. CDR3 length: 15 residues. The germline V gene encodes CDR1 DFQATT and CDR2 SNEGSKA (reference sequence). V lost 7 bases, J lost 1 base, and 10 bases stayed unmatched. The CDR3 DNA reads as TGCAGTGACGGTCGGCGGGAGGAGGGCACAGATACGCAGTATTTT. It encodes CSDGRREEGTDTQYF.

V and J are TRBV23-1 and TRBJ2-1; D could derive from TRBD1 or TRBD2 (5 bases each). TRBV23-1 belongs to the ORF category, with a function that is uncertain. V lost 4 bases and J lost 1, with 14 bases in between. This CDR3 is 16 amino acids long. In DNA form, the CDR3 reads TGCGCCAGCAGTCGGGACCTACGCCGATCCTACAATGAGCAGTTCTTC. It encodes CASSRDLRRSYNEQFF.

The chain combines TRBV7-9 with TRBJ2-7, with TRBD1 matching 10 bases. Germline V gene lookup returns CDR1 SEHNR and CDR2 FQNEAQ (reference sequence). The CDR3 is 13 amino acids. V lost 10 bases, J lost 4 bases, and 7 bases stayed unmatched. The CDR3 sequence is CATRGQGGYEQYV. CDR3 DNA sequence: TGTGCCACCCGTGGACAGGGGGGATACGAGCAGTACGTC.

The chain carries TRBV4-1 and TRBJ2-3, with D perhaps TRBD1 (6 bases). This CDR3 contains 20 residues. Germline CDR1 reads MGHRA; CDR2 reads YSYEKL. The germline V and J ends were trimmed by 4 bases and 2 bases, with 28 bases remaining between them. DNA of the CDR3: TGCGCCAGCAGCCCGGCAGGGGCTACTCCCGTAGGCGTCGCCACAGATACGCAGTATTTT. Protein product: CASSPAGATPVGVATDTQYF.

There are many counts of this clonotype. The chain employs TRBV27 and TRBJ2-2, with D unresolved. Germline CDR1 reads MNHEY; CDR2 reads SMNVEV (reference sequence). This CDR3 is built from 11 residues. The V end lost 8 bases, the J end lost 0 bases, and 1 base lay between the germline ends. CDR3 nucleotides: TGTGCCAGCGCGAACACCGGGGAGCTGTTTTTT. Protein: CASANTGELFF.

The CDR3 protein is CSACSLAYTEAFF. CDR3 sequence (DNA): TGCAGTGCGTGTAGTCTGGCCTACACTGAAGCTTTCTTT. The chain couples TRBV20-1 to TRBJ1-1; D uncertain. CDR1 is DFQATT and CDR2 is SNEGSKA in the germline V gene (reference sequence). V lost 6 bases and J 3 bases, leaving 14 bases between the germline ends. This CDR3 region has 13 residues.

This clonotype was detected only a few times. CDR3 amino acids: CASSLGAGAGVDEQYF. The CDR3 DNA is TGTGCCAGCAGCTTAGGAGCTGGAGCGGGAGTCGACGAGCAGTACTTC. The chain uses TRBV7-8 and TRBJ2-7; 8 bases are shared with TRBD2. The CDR3 runs to 16 residues. Germline lookup yields CDR1 SGHVS and CDR2 FQNEAQ. After removal of 1 base from V and 5 bases from J, the junction contained 10 bases not matched to a gene. The variable domain in full, completed from reference TRBV7-8 and TRBJ2-7, reads GAGVSQSPRYKVAKRGQDVALRCDPISGHVSLFWYQQALGQGPEFLTYFQNEAQLDKSGLPSDRFFAERPEGSVSTLKIQRTQQEDSAVYLCASSLGAGAGVDEQYFGPGTRLTVT.

This clonotype showed up just a few times. This sequence joins TRBV6-5 and TRBJ2-7; possibly TRBD1 for D (6 bases). The V end was cut by 4 bases, the J end by 7 bases, with 14 bases between. This CDR3 is 13 amino acids long. Germline values: CDR1 MNHEY, CDR2 SVGAGI. The DNA of the CDR3 is TGTGCCAGCAGTTCCCAAACAGGGAGAGAGCAGTACTTC. Translated: CASSSQTGREQYF.

This clonotype was seen a few times. Here the CDR3 reads CASSSDLTGRGYTF. The CDR3 nucleotides read TGTGCCAGCAGTTCGGACCTTACGGGTCGGGGCTACACCTTC. This chain joins TRBV12-3 or TRBV12-4 and TRBJ1-2; D gene uncertain. Between the trimmed V and J ends, which lost 4 bases and 8 bases, there was a span of 17 bases. The CDR3 runs 14 residues.

There are a few counts of this clonotype. V is TRBV24-1 and J is TRBJ2-4; D not resolved. Trimming took off 4 bases at V and 0 bases at J, with 15 bases between the two ends. CDR3 length: 17 residues. Per germline, CDR1 KGHDR and CDR2 SFDVKD. CDR3: CATSDIGKPQAKNIQYF. The CDR3 region has the DNA TGTGCCACCAGTGACATAGGGAAACCTCAAGCCAAAAACATTCAGTACTTC.